These 7 T cell receptor beta chains were all obtained from the same sample, sequenced in a study of Graves' ophthalmopathy and Graves' hyperthyroidism. Using RNA transcripts, the TCR beta CDR3 regions were amplified. The library came from an HTBI-primed first-round RT-PCR and a second-round multiplex PCR. From the multiplex PCR reads, TCRdb called clonotypes with MiXCR, one entry per CDR3 protein. The table has about 620,000 distinct CDR3 sequences, about a fifth seen once. Specimen: peripheral blood. These receptors were taken from a woman aged 18-29 years with stable Graves' hyperthyroidism. Some clones in this sample may be carry-over from other donors' samples.

The V gene is TRBV7-9, the J gene TRBJ2-7; D is uncertain. Trimming shortened V by 1 base and J by 6 bases, and 16 bases separated the two germline ends. Looked up from germline, CDR1 is SEHNR and CDR2 is FQNEAQ (reference sequence). The CDR3 has 15 amino acids. For the CDR3, the DNA is TGTGCCAGCAGCTTAGAACTTGGAGTTGTGGGCGAGCAGTACTTC. Protein product: CASSLELGVVGEQYF.

This clonotype has a count of ten or more. This sequence joins TRBV4-2 and TRBJ2-5; 11 bases fit TRBD2. From germline, CDR1 is LGHNA and CDR2 YNFKEQ. The CDR3 extends over 15 amino acids. J lost 2 bases, V lost 4 bases, and 3 bases had no gene match. In nucleotides, the CDR3 is TGTGCCAGCAGCCGGGGGACTAGCGGTCAAGAGACCCAGTACTTC. Translated: CASSRGTSGQETQYF.

This clonotype appeared many times. This rearrangement joins TRBV20-1 to TRBJ1-5; D call uncertain. The V end lost 6 bases, the J end lost 0 bases, and 12 bases lay between the germline ends. Per germline, CDR1 DFQATT and CDR2 SNEGSKA (reference sequence). This CDR3 spans 14 amino acids. The CDR3 DNA reads TGCAGTGCAGGTTCAGACTATAGCAATCAGCCCCAGCATTTT. This gives the protein CSAGSDYSNQPQHF.

There are many counts of this clonotype. A much bigger clone sits one base away, suggesting this may be a read error. V and J are TRBV12-3 or TRBV12-4 and TRBJ1-1; tentatively, D is TRBD1 (6 bases). The CDR3 totals 14 residues. V was cut by 2 bases and J by 9 bases, with 16 bases left in between. The CDR3 reads CASSLIGGETKAFF. CDR3 DNA sequence: TGTGCCAGCAGTTTAATTGGGGGCGAAACTAAAGCTTTCTTT.

The sample holds many counts of this clonotype. V and J are TRBV10-3 and TRBJ1-6, with TRBD1 as a possible D gene (6 bases). Germline CDR1 reads ENHRY; CDR2 reads SYGVKD. The CDR3 is made up of 15 amino acids. Trimming cost V 2 bases and J 11 bases, with 16 bases left between them. In DNA form, the CDR3 reads TGTGCCATCAGTGAGCCGGGACACTTCAAAACACCCCTCCACTTT. It specifies CAISEPGHFKTPLHF.

The rearrangement uses TRBV2 and TRBJ2-7; D remains ambiguous. Trimming shortened V by 4 bases and J by 4 bases, and 11 bases separated the two germline ends. Per germline, CDR1 SNHLY and CDR2 FYNNEI. This CDR3 contains 13 residues. CDR3 region: CASSGLDLYEQYF. CDR3 nucleotides: TGTGCCAGCAGTGGTCTTGACCTTTACGAGCAGTACTTC.

The V call is TRBV6-1, the J call TRBJ2-7, with 9 nucleotides matching TRBD1. Germline V gives CDR1 MNHNS, CDR2 SASEGT. The CDR3 spans 14 residues. V shed 7 bases, J shed 4 bases, and the junction held 8 bases outside the gene matches. This CDR3 is CASKLVTGGYEQYF. CDR3 bases: TGTGCCAGCAAATTGGTGACAGGGGGATACGAGCAGTACTTC.